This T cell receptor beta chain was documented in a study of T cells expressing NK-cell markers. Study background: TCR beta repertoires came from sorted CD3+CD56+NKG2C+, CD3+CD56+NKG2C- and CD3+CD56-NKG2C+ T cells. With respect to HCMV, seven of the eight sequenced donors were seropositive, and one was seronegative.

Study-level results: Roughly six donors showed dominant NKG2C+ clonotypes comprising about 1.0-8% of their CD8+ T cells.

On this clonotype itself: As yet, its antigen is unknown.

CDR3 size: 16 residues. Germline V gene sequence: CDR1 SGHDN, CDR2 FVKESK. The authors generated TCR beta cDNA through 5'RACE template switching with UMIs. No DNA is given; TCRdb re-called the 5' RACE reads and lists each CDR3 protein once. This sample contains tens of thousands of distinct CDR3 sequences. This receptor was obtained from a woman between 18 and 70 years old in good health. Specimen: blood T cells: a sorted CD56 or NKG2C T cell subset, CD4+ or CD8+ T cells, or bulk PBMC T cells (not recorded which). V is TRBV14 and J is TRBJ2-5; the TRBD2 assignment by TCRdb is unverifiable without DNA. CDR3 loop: CASSQEGHKGWETQYF.